The 32 T cell receptor beta chains listed next were all sequenced from one sample in a study of T-cell memory formation after mild COVID-19. MiXCR, run by TCRdb on the 5' RACE reads, gives a single entry per CDR3 protein. The repertoire includes 400,000 to 450,000 distinct CDR3 sequences, under 20% of them detected once, and 20% to 25% sits in the top ten. The material sequenced was PBMCs or a T cell subset sorted from them (not recorded which). The origin of the receptors is a man in his late teens or twenties who had mild COVID-19 (a few samples of this study predate the infection). Cell type and time point are not known.

This chain links TRBV20-1 with TRBJ2-1, with a possible D match to TRBD1 (6 bases). Trimming cost V 5 bases and J 7 bases, with 15 bases left between them. CDR1 is DFQATT, CDR2 SNEGSKA, per germline (reference sequence). The CDR3 loop spans 13 amino acids. CDR3 protein: CSAATGRGNEQFF. The DNA of the CDR3 is TGCAGTGCTGCGACAGGCCGAGGGAATGAGCAGTTCTTC.

In its sample, this clonotype was seen many times. The chain uses TRBV4-1 and TRBJ2-2; TRBD1 matches at 8 bases. The length of the CDR3 is 16 residues. The trim removed 4 bases at V and 5 bases at J, leaving 9 bases unmatched. From germline, CDR1 is MGHRA and CDR2 YSYEKL. In DNA, the CDR3 is TGCGCCAGCAGCCCGCGGGCACAGGGGGGAACCGGGGAGCTGTTTTTT. Translated: CASSPRAQGGTGELFF.

This sequence joins TRBV6-6 and TRBJ2-7; the D is unclear. The length of the CDR3 is 12 residues. The germline V and J ends were trimmed by 4 bases and 2 bases, with 6 bases remaining between them. Germline CDR1 MNHNY, CDR2 SVGAGI (reference sequence). CDR3 bases: TGTGCCAGCAGTTGGGGAACCTACGAGCAGTACGTC. Translated, it gives CASSWGTYEQYV.

J is TRBJ2-6 and V is TRBV2, with 8 bases lining up with TRBD1. Germline CDR1 is SNHLY and CDR2 is FYNNEI. The J segment lost 3 bases and the V segment lost 7 bases, leaving 11 bases of the junction unmatched. CDR3 size: 17 residues. CDR3 sequence reads: CASKGRQGSLGANVLTF. The CDR3 nucleotides are TGTGCCAGCAAGGGTAGACAGGGGAGTCTTGGGGCCAACGTCCTGACTTTC.

The table lists this clonotype with many counts. This chain links TRBV4-3 with TRBJ2-7, with D possibly being TRBD1 or TRBD2 (5 bases each). The V end lost 0 bases, the J end lost 6 bases, and 15 bases lay between the germline ends. This CDR3 has 15 residues. The germline V gene has CDR1 LGHNA and CDR2 YSLEER. CDR3 residues: CASSQDHRLGAEQYF. For the CDR3, the DNA is TGCGCCAGCAGCCAAGACCACAGGCTGGGAGCCGAGCAGTACTTC.

This clonotype was seen repeatedly, ten times or more. The V call is TRBV14, the J call TRBJ1-4; perhaps TRBD1 as D (6 bases). Germline values: CDR1 SGHDN, CDR2 FVKESK. The CDR3 loop spans 16 amino acids. With 2 bases removed from V and 8 bases from J, the gap between germline ends came to 18 bases. The CDR3 coding sequence is TGTGCCAGCAGCCAACAATTCCACAGGGTTGAGGAAAAACTGTTTTTT. It codes for CASSQQFHRVEEKLFF.

This clonotype was seen repeatedly, ten times or more. The chain links TRBV15 to TRBJ1-4; the D is unclear. Trimming pared 1 base from V and 5 bases from J, leaving 5 bases between. The CDR3 totals 13 residues. Germline values: CDR1 LNHNV, CDR2 YYDKDF (reference sequence). This CDR3 is CATSRALNEKLFF. The DNA for the CDR3 is TGTGCCACCAGCAGAGCCCTAAATGAAAAACTGTTTTTT.

This clonotype was counted many times. V is TRBV18 and J is TRBJ2-5, with a weak D call TRBD2 (5 bases). The CDR3 extends over 13 amino acids. V lost 3 bases and J 4 bases, leaving 9 bases between the germline ends. In germline, CDR1 is KGHSH, CDR2 LQKENI. CDR3 bases: TGTGCCAGCTCACCCGGGGTACGAGAGACCCAGTACTTC. Protein: CASSPGVRETQYF.

This clonotype was seen only a few times. This sequence joins TRBV7-2 and TRBJ2-3; possibly TRBD1 for D (5 bases). V lost 5 bases, J lost 6 bases, and 15 bases lay in between. Looked up from germline, CDR1 is SGHTA and CDR2 is FQGNSA. The CDR3 consists of 14 residues. In DNA, the CDR3 is TGTGCCAGCAGCCCAACCAGGGAAACCGATACGCAGTATTTT. Amino acid sequence: CASSPTRETDTQYF.

The chain combines TRBV4-1 with TRBJ2-7, with TRBD2 matching 7 bases. This CDR3 has 17 amino acids. CDR1 MGHRA and CDR2 YSYEKL come from the germline V gene. V trimming: 1 base; J trimming: 7 bases; junction bases outside the gene matches: 16. CDR3 sequence: CASSQVQSGGSYVEQYF. CDR3 in DNA: TGCGCCAGCAGCCAAGTTCAGTCGGGGGGATCCTACGTGGAGCAGTACTTC.

This clonotype was seen at least ten times. The V and J genes are TRBV4-1 and TRBJ2-7, with 9 nucleotides matching TRBD2. Germline V gene sequence: CDR1 MGHRA, CDR2 YSYEKL. Trimming cost V 4 bases and J 0 bases; bases outside gene matches: 7. The CDR3 length is 16 residues. CDR3 in amino acids: CASSPLASGISYEQYF. In DNA, the CDR3 is TGCGCCAGCAGCCCCTTGGCTAGCGGGATCTCCTACGAGCAGTACTTC.

The chain couples TRBV6-5 to TRBJ1-6; 9 nucleotides agree with TRBD1. This CDR3 region has 15 residues. V lost 5 bases to trimming and J lost 8 bases; unmatched junction nucleotides: 7. Germline V lookup: CDR1 MNHEY, CDR2 SVGAGI. The CDR3 spells CASSDTGGLYSPLHF. The DNA for the CDR3 is TGTGCCAGCAGTGATACAGGGGGCCTCTATTCACCCCTCCACTTT.

This clonotype has more than one count but fewer than ten. J is TRBJ1-5 and V is TRBV7-2; tentative D call: TRBD1 (6 bases). Looked up from germline, CDR1 is SGHTA and CDR2 is FQGNSA. Trimming cost V 3 bases and J 4 bases, with 10 bases left between them. This CDR3 has 14 residues. CDR3 in DNA: TGTGCCAGCAGCTTTCTAGGACAGAATCAGCCCCAGCATTTT. This encodes CASSFLGQNQPQHF.

This chain connects TRBV7-2 to TRBJ1-2, with unresolved D. Trimming shortened V by 1 base and J by 7 bases, and 13 bases separated the two germline ends. The CDR3 spans 14 residues. Germline V gene data show CDR1 as SGHTA and CDR2 as FQGNSA. CDR3 sequence: CASSLVVQNPGYTF. DNA of the CDR3: TGTGCCAGCAGCTTAGTCGTGCAAAACCCTGGCTACACCTTC.

This clonotype was recorded a few times. The chain carries TRBV9 and TRBJ2-7; TRBD1 matches at 8 bases. Germline V gene data show CDR1 as SGDLS and CDR2 as YYNGEE. The CDR3 contains 14 residues. V was clipped by 3 bases and J by 1 base; unmatched bases: 3. This CDR3 reads CASSATGASYEQYF. The CDR3 region has the DNA TGTGCCAGCAGCGCGACAGGGGCGTCCTACGAGCAGTACTTC.

This clonotype came up a few times. The chain uses TRBV29-1 and TRBJ2-5; 7 bases map to TRBD2. Germline V gives CDR1 SQVTM, CDR2 ANQGSEA. Trimming took 4 bases from V and 2 from J; bases not matched to a gene: 10. The CDR3 sequence is 15 residues long. CDR3: CSVAMGLRIQETQYF. In DNA form, the CDR3 reads TGCAGCGTTGCGATGGGACTACGGATTCAAGAGACCCAGTACTTC.

This clonotype was observed at least ten times. The chain carries TRBV7-6 and TRBJ2-5; D may match TRBD1 or TRBD2 (5 bases each). This CDR3 has 12 residues. The germline CDR1 and CDR2 sequences are SGHVS and FNYEAQ. V lost 6 bases to trimming and J lost 3 bases, with 8 bases between them. The CDR3 DNA follows: TGTGCCAGCAGTCGGGGCAAAGAGACCCAGTACTTC. This encodes CASSRGKETQYF.

J is TRBJ1-2 and V is TRBV6-1; 8 nucleotides agree with TRBD1. This CDR3 contains 15 residues. V was clipped by 3 bases and J by 3 bases; unmatched bases: 6. From germline, CDR1 is MNHNS and CDR2 SASEGT. This CDR3 reads CASSDIGQGDYGYTF. CDR3 in DNA: TGTGCCAGCAGTGATATAGGACAGGGAGACTATGGCTACACCTTC.

The chain has TRBV29-1 and TRBJ2-1, with a tentative D call TRBD2 (7 bases). The CDR3 contains 15 residues. V was shortened by 2 bases and J by 5 bases, with 16 bases between the two germline ends. CDR1 and CDR2 from the germline V gene are SQVTM and ANQGSEA. The CDR3 DNA reads as TGCAGCGTTGAAAGGTGGGGGGGCGTAGACAATGAGCAGTTCTTC. Its translation: CSVERWGGVDNEQFF.

The V gene is TRBV4-3, the J gene TRBJ1-6; D unresolved. The V end was cut by 1 base, the J end by 11 bases, with 9 bases between. Looked up from germline, CDR1 is LGHNA and CDR2 is YSLEER. The length of the CDR3 is 13 residues. The CDR3 DNA sequence: TGCGCCAGCAGCCAAGTTGACGGTCCACCCCTCCACTTT. This translates into CASSQVDGPPLHF.

This clonotype was seen a handful of times. CDR3 in amino acids: CAISGGGRPSDTQYF. CDR3 nucleotide sequence: TGTGCCATCAGTGGTGGCGGCCGGCCATCGGATACGCAGTATTTT. The rearrangement joins TRBV10-3 to TRBJ2-3; no definite D call. The CDR3 is 15 residues long. Trimming stripped 4 bases from V and 6 bases from J, with 17 bases between. Germline CDR1 and CDR2: ENHRY and SYGVKD.

There are a few counts of this clonotype. V usage is TRBV20-1 and J usage is TRBJ2-3; 11 bases fit TRBD1. Germline V gene data show CDR1 as DFQATT and CDR2 as SNEGSKA (reference sequence). There are 17 residues in the CDR3. V shed 3 bases and J 3 bases; nucleotides not matched to a gene: 11. For the CDR3, the DNA is TGCAGTGCTAGCATCGGACAGGGGGCGAGATTTACAGATACGCAGTATTTT. Its protein product is CSASIGQGARFTDTQYF.

The V gene is TRBV11-2, the J gene TRBJ2-2, with 11 bases fitting TRBD2. Looked up from germline, CDR1 is SGHAT and CDR2 is FQNNGV. The CDR3 consists of 16 residues. Trimming took 6 bases from V and 3 from J; bases not matched to a gene: 6. The CDR3 reads CASSRLAGTDTGELFF. The CDR3 DNA reads TGTGCCAGCAGTCGACTAGCGGGGACCGACACCGGGGAGCTGTTTTTT.

The J gene is TRBJ2-7, the V gene TRBV20-1; TRBD1 aligns across 8 bases. Germline trimming cut 1 base from V and 3 bases from J; bases unmatched to any gene: 5. Germline V gene lookup returns CDR1 DFQATT and CDR2 SNEGSKA (reference sequence). The CDR3 has 14 amino acids. The CDR3 DNA sequence: TGCAGTGCTAGAGGTGGACAGGGAATCTACGAGCAGTACTTC. Amino acids: CSARGGQGIYEQYF.

V gene TRBV18 combines with J gene TRBJ2-3, with a possible D match to TRBD2 (5 bases). The CDR3 is 14 amino acids. The V end lost 1 base, the J end lost 6 bases, and 11 bases lay between the germline ends. Germline assignment: CDR1 KGHSH and CDR2 LQKENI. CDR3 in amino acids: CASSPHAGHDTQYF. In DNA form, the CDR3 reads TGTGCCAGCTCACCACATGCGGGTCATGATACGCAGTATTTT.

The CDR3 DNA reads as TGTGCCAGCAGTTTATGGGGTAACCCCTACAATGAGCAGTTCTTC. It is translated as CASSLWGNPYNEQFF. This sequence joins TRBV27 and TRBJ2-1; D not certain. Trimming pared 1 base from V and 2 bases from J, leaving 9 bases between. The germline V gene encodes CDR1 MNHEY and CDR2 SMNVEV (reference sequence). The CDR3 loop spans 15 amino acids.

The sample holds a few counts of this clonotype. This rearrangement joins TRBV6-2 or TRBV6-3 to TRBJ1-5; the match to TRBD1 covers 7 bases. Per germline, CDR1 MNHEY and CDR2 SVGEGT. CDR3 length equals 15 residues. Unmatched junction bases numbered 5, after V lost 2 bases and J lost 4 bases. CDR3 DNA sequence: TGTGCCAGCAGTTACGCAGGGGGGACGAATCAGCCCCAGCATTTT. It specifies CASSYAGGTNQPQHF.

The rearrangement uses TRBV6-1 and TRBJ1-2; TRBD1 might be the D (5 bases). The V gene's germline CDR1 is MNHNS and CDR2 SASEGT. There are 13 residues in the CDR3. Trimming shortened V by 3 bases and J by 7 bases, and 12 bases separated the two germline ends. The CDR3 spells CASSDPAGGGYTF. The CDR3 coding sequence is TGTGCCAGCAGTGACCCGGCCGGGGGTGGCTACACCTTC.

The chain links TRBV6-5 to TRBJ1-6, with 11 positions matching TRBD1. Trimming cost V 1 base and J 9 bases; bases outside gene matches: 5. CDR1 and CDR2 from the germline V gene are MNHEY and SVGAGI. This CDR3 region has 16 residues. The CDR3 sequence: CASSYFWTGGFSPLHF. The CDR3 coding sequence is TGTGCCAGCAGTTACTTCTGGACAGGGGGCTTTTCACCCCTCCACTTT.

V usage is TRBV5-1 and J usage is TRBJ2-3; 7 bases map to TRBD1. J lost 4 bases, V lost 6 bases, and 14 bases had no gene match. This CDR3 comprises 16 residues. Germline V gene sequence: CDR1 SGHRS, CDR2 YFSETQ. CDR3 sequence reads: CASKYWDRQLADTQYF. The DNA for the CDR3 is TGCGCCAGCAAATATTGGGACAGACAATTGGCAGATACGCAGTATTTT.

V usage is TRBV20-1 and J usage is TRBJ1-6; 7 nucleotides match TRBD1. The J segment lost 5 bases and the V segment lost 7 bases, leaving 8 bases of the junction unmatched. The germline V gene has CDR1 DFQATT and CDR2 SNEGSKA (reference sequence). This CDR3 is 14 amino acids long. The CDR3 bases are TGCAGTGGCGGACAGGAGAGTAATAATTCACCCCTCCACTTT. It encodes CSGGQESNNSPLHF.

The CDR3 DNA reads as TGTGCCAGCAGCGGCTCCCAAGTTTGGGCCGGGGAGCTGTTTTTT. Its protein product is CASSGSQVWAGELFF. V is TRBV7-9 and J is TRBJ2-2; D remains ambiguous. The CDR3 sequence is 15 residues long. Germline-derived CDR1 and CDR2 are SEHNR and FQNEAQ (reference sequence). The germline V and J ends were trimmed by 5 bases and 6 bases, with 16 bases remaining between them.